These T cell receptor beta chains were read from a single sample in a study of T cell repertoires in aging, cancer and after chemotherapy. TCRdb reanalysed the multiplex PCR reads using MiXCR and keeps one entry per CDR3 protein. The table records some 9,000 distinct CDR3 sequences, just under 25% of them present only once. Sequenced sample: blood. The receptors were gathered from a human donor with a blood cancer. CDR3s include the opening cysteine and the closing phenylalanine or tryptophan. The order of the fields is clone size, J gene, V gene, D gene, CDR3 protein, CDR3 DNA. D genes are given only for firm matches. Expanded clones are given a class, and other clones once, few, many or no size at all.

clone size: medium-sized; J gene: TRBJ1-2; V gene: TRBV29-1; D gene: -; CDR3 protein: CSVFAGNYGYTF; CDR3 DNA: TGCAGCGTTTTCGCAGGGAACTATGGCTACACCTTC
clone size: -; J gene: TRBJ1-5; V gene: TRBV7-9; D gene: -; CDR3 protein: CASSRTQGQPQHF; CDR3 DNA: TGTGCCAGCAGCAGGACTCAAGGTCAGCCCCAGCATTTT
clone size: medium-sized; J gene: TRBJ1-4; V gene: TRBV29-1; D gene: TRBD1; CDR3 protein: CSVEVPGGNEKLFF; CDR3 DNA: TGCAGCGTTGAAGTTCCAGGGGGGAATGAAAAACTGTTTTTT
clone size: few; J gene: TRBJ2-5; V gene: TRBV20-1; D gene: -; CDR3 protein: CSASPWRGFEETQYF; CDR3 DNA: TGCAGTGCTAGTCCTTGGCGGGGTTTCGAAGAGACCCAGTACTTC
clone size: -; J gene: TRBJ2-1; V gene: TRBV28; D gene: TRBD2; CDR3 protein: CASSPNSGSSYNEQFF; CDR3 DNA: TGTGCCAGCAGTCCTAATAGCGGGAGCTCCTACAATGAGCAGTTCTTC
clone size: medium-sized; J gene: TRBJ2-7; V gene: TRBV6-5; D gene: -; CDR3 protein: CASIPTTERGSPYEQYF; CDR3 DNA: TGTGCCAGCATCCCGACTACGGAAAGGGGCTCCCCCTACGAGCAGTACTTC
clone size: few; J gene: TRBJ2-1; V gene: TRBV7-2; D gene: -; CDR3 protein: CASSLFSQGGNEQFF; CDR3 DNA: TGTGCCAGCAGCTTGTTCAGCCAGGGGGGGAATGAGCAGTTCTTC
clone size: -; J gene: TRBJ2-7; V gene: TRBV20-1; D gene: TRBD2; CDR3 protein: CSAREAGGVNEQYF; CDR3 DNA: TGCAGTGCTAGGGAAGCGGGGGGCGTAAACGAGCAGTACTTC
clone size: medium-sized; J gene: TRBJ1-5; V gene: TRBV19; D gene: -; CDR3 protein: CASSTRDTPWVNQPQHF; CDR3 DNA: TGTGCCAGTAGCACTCGGGACACCCCATGGGTCAATCAGCCCCAGCATTTT
clone size: -; J gene: TRBJ2-3; V gene: TRBV24-1; D gene: TRBD2; CDR3 protein: CATSDVGTTSTDTQYF; CDR3 DNA: TGTGCCACCAGTGATGTGGGGACTACCAGCACAGATACGCAGTATTTT
clone size: medium-sized; J gene: TRBJ2-5; V gene: TRBV29-1; D gene: TRBD2; CDR3 protein: CSVERTSQETQYF; CDR3 DNA: TGCAGCGTTGAACGGACTAGTCAAGAGACCCAGTACTTC
clone size: medium-sized; J gene: TRBJ2-7; V gene: TRBV5-6; D gene: -; CDR3 protein: CASSFGYEQYF; CDR3 DNA: TGTGCCAGCAGCTTTGGCTACGAGCAGTACTTC
clone size: few; J gene: TRBJ1-5; V gene: TRBV28; D gene: TRBD1; CDR3 protein: CASNRDRGDQPQHF; CDR3 DNA: TGTGCCAGCAACAGAGACAGGGGGGATCAGCCCCAGCATTTT
clone size: medium-sized; J gene: TRBJ2-7; V gene: TRBV6-5; D gene: -; CDR3 protein: CASSYSITGNYEQYF; CDR3 DNA: TGTGCCAGCAGTTATTCGATTACAGGGAACTACGAGCAGTACTTC
clone size: medium-sized; J gene: TRBJ2-6; V gene: TRBV27; D gene: -; CDR3 protein: CASSFKQGYTGANVLTF; CDR3 DNA: TGTGCCAGCAGTTTTAAGCAGGGGTACACTGGGGCCAACGTCCTGACTTTC
clone size: -; J gene: TRBJ2-5; V gene: TRBV7-9; D gene: TRBD1; CDR3 protein: CASSPRQRTGVTETQYF; CDR3 DNA: TGTGCCAGCAGCCCTCGCCAGAGGACAGGTGTCACCGAGACCCAGTACTTC
clone size: -; J gene: TRBJ2-1; V gene: TRBV6-2/TRBV6-3; D gene: TRBD2; CDR3 protein: CASRAGREFF; CDR3 DNA: TGCGCCAGCAGAGCGGGGCGGGAGTTCTTC
clone size: -; J gene: TRBJ2-2; V gene: TRBV29-1; D gene: -; CDR3 protein: CSVDLGRGNTGELFF; CDR3 DNA: TGCAGCGTTGATCTTGGCAGGGGGAACACCGGGGAGCTGTTTTTT
clone size: medium-sized; J gene: TRBJ2-5; V gene: TRBV24-1; D gene: -; CDR3 protein: CATSEPAGQETQYF; CDR3 DNA: TGTGCCACCAGTGAGCCCGCAGGGCAAGAGACCCAGTACTTC
clone size: medium-sized; J gene: TRBJ2-2; V gene: TRBV7-2; D gene: TRBD2; CDR3 protein: CASTAVGLADTGELFF; CDR3 DNA: TGTGCCAGCACCGCCGTGGGACTAGCGGACACCGGGGAGCTGTTTTTT
clone size: many; J gene: TRBJ1-5; V gene: TRBV24-1; D gene: TRBD1; CDR3 protein: CATSEGDRAQHF; CDR3 DNA: TGTGCCACCAGTGAAGGGGACAGAGCCCAGCATTTT
clone size: few; J gene: TRBJ2-1; V gene: TRBV6-1; D gene: TRBD2; CDR3 protein: CASSELGGGRDEQFF; CDR3 DNA: TGTGCCAGCAGTGAACTGGGGGGGGGGAGGGATGAGCAGTTCTTC
clone size: medium-sized; J gene: TRBJ2-3; V gene: TRBV19; D gene: -; CDR3 protein: CASSIFYRGPNDTQYF; CDR3 DNA: TGTGCCAGTAGTATTTTCTATCGGGGGCCAAATGATACGCAGTATTTT
clone size: -; J gene: TRBJ2-1; V gene: TRBV9; D gene: TRBD2; CDR3 protein: CASSAGLAGKFF; CDR3 DNA: TGTGCCAGCAGCGCCGGACTAGCGGGAAAGTTCTTC
clone size: medium-sized; J gene: TRBJ1-5; V gene: TRBV6-1; D gene: -; CDR3 protein: CASSWDLSNQPQHF; CDR3 DNA: TGTGCCAGCAGTTGGGACCTTAGCAATCAGCCCCAGCATTTT
clone size: medium-sized; J gene: TRBJ2-5; V gene: TRBV18; D gene: TRBD2; CDR3 protein: CASQTSGETQYF; CDR3 DNA: TGTGCCAGCCAAACTAGCGGGGAGACCCAGTACTTC
clone size: medium-sized; J gene: TRBJ2-7; V gene: TRBV5-4; D gene: TRBD2; CDR3 protein: CASSRPGGRYEQYF; CDR3 DNA: TGTGCCAGCAGCAGGCCGGGGGGGCGGTACGAGCAGTACTTC
clone size: -; J gene: TRBJ2-4; V gene: TRBV11-2; D gene: -; CDR3 protein: CASSHMGHLAKNIQYF; CDR3 DNA: TGTGCCAGCAGCCACATGGGTCATCTAGCCAAAAACATTCAGTACTTC
clone size: medium-sized; J gene: TRBJ1-4; V gene: TRBV29-1; D gene: -; CDR3 protein: CSVRKDAEKLFF; CDR3 DNA: TGCAGCGTTCGCAAGGATGCTGAAAAACTGTTTTTT
clone size: -; J gene: TRBJ2-1; V gene: TRBV19; D gene: TRBD1; CDR3 protein: CASSMTGFHEQFF; CDR3 DNA: TGTGCCAGTAGTATGACAGGGTTCCATGAGCAGTTCTTC
clone size: -; J gene: TRBJ2-7; V gene: TRBV19; D gene: -; CDR3 protein: CASTPDSSYEQYF; CDR3 DNA: TGTGCCAGTACTCCGGACAGCTCCTACGAGCAGTACTTC
clone size: few; J gene: TRBJ2-1; V gene: TRBV5-1; D gene: TRBD1; CDR3 protein: CASSLMDRLFF; CDR3 DNA: TGCGCCAGCAGCCTGATGGACAGGCTGTTCTTC
clone size: medium-sized; J gene: TRBJ1-5; V gene: TRBV19; D gene: -; CDR3 protein: CASSPSGNQPQHF; CDR3 DNA: TGTGCCAGTAGCCCAAGCGGCAATCAGCCCCAGCATTTT
clone size: -; J gene: TRBJ1-1; V gene: TRBV27; D gene: -; CDR3 protein: CASSFAGVTEAFF; CDR3 DNA: TGTGCCAGCAGTTTTGCAGGGGTCACTGAAGCTTTCTTT
clone size: -; J gene: TRBJ2-7; V gene: TRBV4-2; D gene: -; CDR3 protein: CASSQESASISSYEQYF; CDR3 DNA: TGTGCCAGCAGCCAAGAGTCAGCCAGCATAAGCTCCTACGAGCAGTACTTC
clone size: medium-sized; J gene: TRBJ2-7; V gene: TRBV4-3; D gene: -; CDR3 protein: CASSQDPGSSYEQYF; CDR3 DNA: TGCGCCAGCAGCCAAGATCCCGGGAGCTCCTACGAGCAGTACTTC
clone size: once; J gene: TRBJ1-1; V gene: TRBV4-2; D gene: -; CDR3 protein: CASSSGNTEAFF; CDR3 DNA: TGTGCCAGCAGCTCGGGGAACACTGAAGCTTTCTTT
clone size: -; J gene: TRBJ1-5; V gene: TRBV6-2/TRBV6-3; D gene: -; CDR3 protein: CASSLSGAGGNQPQHF; CDR3 DNA: TGTGCCAGCAGTTTATCCGGGGCCGGGGGAAATCAGCCCCAGCATTTT
clone size: medium-sized; J gene: TRBJ2-7; V gene: TRBV19; D gene: TRBD1; CDR3 protein: CASSMVGTVQDEQYF; CDR3 DNA: TGTGCCAGTAGTATGGTGGGGACAGTTCAAGACGAGCAGTACTTC